Below are 3 T cell receptor beta chains sequenced from a single sample in a study of regulatory T cells in long-lasting Graves disease. Libraries of TCR beta came from iRepertoire HTBI primers plus Arm-PCR of CDR3 regions. TCRdb called the multiplex PCR reads again in MiXCR, with one record for every CDR3 protein. The sample consists of 320,000 or so distinct CDR3 sequences, more than 15% of them appearing once. Stated time point: newly diagnosed GD, antithyroid drugs for less than 3 months. Extracted RNA from PBMCs served as the source of the TCR library. This specimen was peripheral blood mononuclear cells (PBMCs), taken at new diagnosis, from a patient treated with antithyroid drugs. These receptors were taken from a female donor with Graves disease.

This clonotype was recorded at least ten times. V is TRBV3-1 and J is TRBJ2-2, with unresolved D. This CDR3 comprises 13 residues. Trimming removed 2 bases at V and 6 bases at J, with 7 bases between. CDR1 and CDR2 from the germline V gene are LGHDT and YNNKEL (reference sequence). CDR3 DNA sequence: TGTGCCAGCAGCCAACTCTTATCCGGGGAGCTGTTTTTT. Translated, it gives CASSQLLSGELFF.

This clonotype has more than one count but fewer than ten. The chain carries TRBV19 and TRBJ2-1, with D perhaps matching TRBD1 (5 bases). Deletions cut 4 bases from V and 6 bases from J, with 13 bases between. In germline, CDR1 is LNHDA, CDR2 SQIVND (reference sequence). This CDR3 region has 14 residues. CDR3 nucleotide sequence: TGTGCCAGTAGTACCCTGACAGTTCTCAATGAGCAGTTCTTC. Its translation is CASSTLTVLNEQFF. Full variable domain (missing parts from reference TRBV19 and TRBJ2-1): DGGITQSPKYLFRKEGQNVTLSCEQNLNHDAMYWYRQDPGQGLRLIYYSQIVNDFQKGDIAEGYSVSREKKESFPLTVTSAQKNPTAFYLCASSTLTVLNEQFFGPGTRLTVL.

The CDR3 nucleotides are TGTGCCAGCAGCTTATCGTCCCGCCGGGGGGGGCTGGGCACAGATACGCAGTATTTT. Encoded protein: CASSLSSRRGGLGTDTQYF. J is TRBJ2-3 and V is TRBV7-6; 8 bases align to TRBD2. Germline loops: CDR1 SGHVS, CDR2 FNYEAQ. Losses at the gene ends were 2 bases for V and 1 base for J; bases not matched to a gene: 14. The CDR3 sequence is 19 residues long.